The present T cell receptor beta chain was sequenced within a study of T cell repertoires in cytomegalovirus infection. Study overall: Used in the study were CMV epitopes, some recently identified and HLA-C-restricted, others well-studied and HLA-B-restricted. Findings and limits, study-wide: In two of eight donors, the top clonotype was HLA-C-restricted CMV-specific.

Each CDR3 protein gets one entry after TCRdb re-called the reads with MiXCR. The table shows 650,000 to 900,000 distinct CDR3 sequences, with less than 35% occurring only once. Notes on this clonotype: As yet, its antigen is unknown.

The CDR3 is 15 residues long. With V trimmed by 1 base and J by 2 bases, 4 bases remained unmatched. CDR1 MGHRA and CDR2 YSYEKL come from the germline V gene. This receptor was obtained from a human donor in good health (CMV status not recorded). Some clones in this sample may be carry-over from other donors' samples. The sample in question was cultured CD8+ T cells from PBMCs, obtained from culture after CMV antigen stimulation. This chain joins TRBV4-1 and TRBJ2-5; TRBD2 matches at 7 bases. This CDR3 is CASSQGAGLQETQYF. Here the CDR3 DNA reads TGCGCCAGCAGCCAAGGAGCGGGGTTACAAGAGACCCAGTACTTC.